The entry below describes one T cell receptor (beta chain). This specimen belongs to a study of blood T cell repertoires in COVID-19. The overall study: Donors in the United States, Italy and Spain gave samples during acute or convalescent COVID-19. The analysed material was cDNA or gDNA that came from T cells, B-cell-depleted T cells, or PBMCs.

Germline CDR1 MDHEN, CDR2 SYDVKM. The CDR3 runs to 14 residues. V lost 4 bases, J lost 9 bases, and 9 bases stayed unmatched. Per the authors' pipeline: Amplified reference gene primers provided the basis for estimating nucleated cell counts. Some clones are missing from TCRdb's copy, which holds only in-frame ones; the method was immunoSEQ multiplex PCR. Clonal size and the V and J genes are those of that table, whereas D and trimming came from the DNA. Of 240,000 or so clones in the sample, roughly 88% are singletons; the top ten hold approximately 13%. The source is an older man with acute or convalescent COVID-19. Source material: peripheral blood. The V call is TRBV28, the J call TRBJ2-7; 10 nucleotides line up with TRBD1. This chain's CDR3 is CASSSGQGRFVQYF. CDR3 DNA sequence: TGTGCCAGCAGTTCGGGACAGGGGAGGTTTGTGCAGTACTTC.